This T cell receptor (beta chain) was profiled in a study of early T cells in non-severe SARS-CoV-2 infection. Study information: Unpaired chains resulted from sequencing bulk RNA of unsorted whole blood. Study conclusions and caveats: Private and CD4 specificities were missed by VDJdb matching, which favored anti-spike CD8 responses.

Molecules of cDNA were individually given unique molecular identifiers that were attached to them. TCRdb passed the 5' RACE reads through MiXCR, listing each CDR3 protein once. The sample holds 50,000 or so distinct CDR3 sequences, about 12% seen once. This clonotype was counted many times. Antigen: not known. The CDR3 totals 15 residues. Germline V gene lookup returns CDR1 MNHEY and CDR2 SMNVEV (reference sequence). V lost 6 bases and J lost 5, with 19 bases in between. The source material was whole blood. The TCR comes from an adult who was a healthcare worker with PCR-confirmed SARS-CoV-2 infection or an uninfected control (not recorded which). This chain joins TRBV27 and TRBJ1-2; D is ambiguous. The CDR3 region is CASSMYPAPLYGYTF. CDR3 bases: TGTGCCAGCAGCATGTATCCAGCGCCTCTTTATGGCTACACCTTC.